Listed below are T cell receptor beta chains from one sample, sequenced in a study of cytomegalovirus exposure and HLA in healthy donors. Libraries were prepared by immunoSEQ multiplex PCR; TCRdb keeps only in-frame clonotypes and omits some of them. The table lists 95,000 to 100,000 clones, about 75% of them singletons. The sample was PBMCs. These receptors all stem from a man in his fifties or sixties in good health and CMV-seronegative. CDR3s include the opening cysteine and the closing phenylalanine or tryptophan. D genes are given only for firm matches. Not all rows give a size; the values are once, few, many and, for expanded clones, a class.

D gene	V gene	J gene	clone size	CDR3 protein	CDR3 DNA
.	TRBV7-2	TRBJ2-3	.	CASSLVPRLADTQYF	TGTGCCAGCAGCTTAGTTCCTAGACTAGCAGATACGCAGTATTTT
TRBD2	TRBV7-9	TRBJ2-3	.	CASSSGLAGGSTDTQYF	TGTGCCAGCAGCTCCGGACTAGCGGGGGGTAGCACAGATACGCAGTATTTT
TRBD1	TRBV5-1	TRBJ2-2	.	CASSARQGANTGELFF	TGCGCCAGCAGCGCCCGACAGGGGGCAAACACCGGGGAGCTGTTTTTT
.	TRBV5-1	TRBJ2-7	.	CASSSTVSWYEQYF	TGCGCCAGCAGCTCGACAGTTTCGTGGTACGAGCAGTACTTC
.	TRBV9	TRBJ2-1	once	CASSVEWGPYNEQFF	TGTGCCAGCAGCGTAGAATGGGGGCCCTACAATGAGCAGTTCTTC
TRBD1	TRBV7-9	TRBJ2-7	.	CASSLAGTGVSYEQYF	TGTGCCAGCAGCTTAGCAGGGACAGGGGTTTCCTACGAGCAGTACTTC
.	TRBV7-2	TRBJ2-7	.	CASSEGGTSSYEQYF	TGTGCCAGCAGCGAGGGGGGGACGAGCTCGTACGAGCAGTACTTC
.	TRBV7-9	TRBJ2-2	once	CSSSPPTDSTGELFF	TGTTCCAGCAGCCCCCCGACAGATTCCACCGGGGAGCTGTTTTTT
.	TRBV6-1	TRBJ1-4	.	CASSETAGNNEKLFF	TGTGCCAGCAGTGAAACCGCAGGGAATAATGAAAAACTGTTTTTT
TRBD2	TRBV28	TRBJ2-3	.	CASSLAGAGDTQYF	TGTGCCAGCAGTCTAGCGGGGGCTGGGGATACGCAGTATTTT
.	TRBV5-1	TRBJ1-4	.	CASSFSGVTNEKLFF	TGCGCCAGCAGCTTCTCAGGGGTGACTAATGAAAAACTGTTTTTT
TRBD1	TRBV5-6	TRBJ1-5	once	CASSLVGQGSNQPQHF	TGTGCCAGCAGCTTGGTGGGACAGGGAAGCAATCAGCCCCAGCATTTT
.	TRBV7-8	TRBJ2-1	.	CASSLVGPPRDEQFF	TGTGCCAGCAGCTTAGTCGGGCCCCCGCGGGATGAGCAGTTCTTC
.	TRBV29-1	TRBJ2-7	few	CSALVIQSSYEQYF	TGCAGCGCCCTGGTCATACAGAGCTCCTACGAGCAGTACTTC
.	TRBV5-1	TRBJ2-6	few	CASSATTVSGANVLTF	TGCGCCAGCAGCGCGACGACAGTCTCTGGGGCCAACGTCCTGACTTTC
.	TRBV9	TRBJ2-1	.	CASSSQGGTYNEQFF	TGTGCCAGCAGCTCCCAGGGGGGAACCTACAATGAGCAGTTCTTC
TRBD1	TRBV4-1	TRBJ2-7	.	CASSHPDREFAEQYF	TGCGCCAGCAGCCACCCGGACAGGGAATTCGCCGAGCAGTACTTC
.	TRBV7-8	TRBJ2-7	.	CASSRGSGTYEQYF	TGTGCCAGCAGCCGTGGATCGGGTACCTACGAGCAGTACTTC
TRBD1	TRBV5-1	TRBJ2-3	.	CASSLEGATRGRQYF	TGCGCCAGCAGCTTGGAGGGGGCAACGCGAGGTAGGCAGTATTTT
.	TRBV5-6	TRBJ1-1	few	CASSSLTRTEAFF	TGTGCCAGCAGCTCCCTGACCCGGACAGAAGCTTTCTTT
TRBD1	TRBV5-1	TRBJ1-2	once	CASSGGTGEYGYTF	TGCGCCAGCAGCGGAGGGACAGGCGAATATGGCTACACCTTC
.	TRBV28	TRBJ1-5	.	CASSLSDSSWPQHF	TGTGCCAGCAGTTTATCGGACAGCTCTTGGCCCCAGCATTTT
.	TRBV6-6	TRBJ1-1	few	CASRPDGRNTEAFF	TGTGCCAGCAGACCGGACGGGAGGAACACTGAAGCTTTCTTT
.	TRBV5-6	TRBJ2-7	few	CASSFLGGEREQYF	TGTGCCAGCAGCTTTTTGGGCGGGGAGCGCGAGCAGTACTTC
.	TRBV2	TRBJ2-3	.	CASSQQGNPSTDTQYF	TGTGCCAGCAGTCAACAGGGAAATCCTAGCACAGATACGCAGTATTTT
TRBD2	TRBV2	TRBJ2-3	once	CASIRGGQDTQYF	TGTGCCAGCATACGGGGGGGTCAAGATACGCAGTATTTT
TRBD1	TRBV30	TRBJ1-2	.	CAWIGGLGYGYTF	TGTGCCTGGATAGGGGGCTTGGGCTATGGCTACACCTTC
TRBD2	TRBV27	TRBJ2-5	.	CASSPRLAGGTQYF	TGTGCCAGCAGTCCACGACTAGCGGGAGGGACCCAGTACTTC
TRBD2	TRBV2	TRBJ2-3	.	CASSALTSGGPDTQYF	TGTGCCAGCAGTGCCTTGACTAGCGGGGGACCAGATACGCAGTATTTT
.	TRBV10-3	TRBJ2-7	.	CAISELSPSGEQYF	TGTGCCATCAGTGAGTTGTCTCCGTCCGGGGAGCAGTACTTC
TRBD1	TRBV30	TRBJ1-2	.	CAWAPATGLNYTF	TGTGCCTGGGCCCCCGCGACAGGGCTAAACTACACCTTC
TRBD1	TRBV7-2	TRBJ1-2	.	CASSSGQGATYGYTF	TGTGCCAGCAGCTCGGGACAGGGGGCTACCTATGGCTACACCTTC
TRBD2	TRBV30	TRBJ2-2	.	CAWSRGGTNTGELFF	TGTGCCTGGAGCCGCGGGGGGACGAACACCGGGGAGCTGTTTTTT
.	TRBV18	TRBJ1-2	.	CASSPGQGHYGYTF	TGTGCCAGCTCACCGGGGCAGGGCCACTATGGCTACACCTTC
.	TRBV6-5	TRBJ1-5	many	CASRSGLNQPQHF	TGTGCCAGCAGGTCAGGGCTTAATCAGCCCCAGCATTTT
TRBD1	TRBV19	TRBJ2-7	.	CASSLRKQGYEQYF	TGTGCCAGTAGTCTACGGAAACAGGGGTACGAGCAGTACTTC
.	TRBV5-1	TRBJ1-4	.	CASSLRGTTNEKLFF	TGCGCCAGCAGTCTACGGGGAACCACTAATGAAAAACTGTTTTTT
.	TRBV6-1	TRBJ2-7	.	CASSESAGGEVGYEQYF	TGTGCCAGCAGCGAATCGGCAGGAGGAGAGGTGGGGTACGAGCAGTACTTC
TRBD1	TRBV6-6	TRBJ1-5	.	CASISNRGSNQPQHF	TGTGCCAGCATTTCAAACAGGGGGAGCAATCAGCCCCAGCATTTT
TRBD1	TRBV5-6	TRBJ1-2	.	CASSLVGGGPETGYTF	TGTGCCAGCAGCTTGGTCGGAGGGGGCCCCGAAACGGGCTACACCTTC
TRBD2	TRBV2	TRBJ2-5	once	CASSVGAGVGETQYF	TGTGCCAGCAGTGTGGGAGCGGGAGTTGGGGAGACCCAGTACTTC
TRBD2	TRBV5-6	TRBJ2-1	.	CASSFSGGVHNEQFF	TGTGCCAGCAGCTTTAGCGGGGGGGTACACAATGAGCAGTTCTTC
.	TRBV9	TRBJ1-2	.	CASSRYGVGVDGYTF	TGTGCCAGCAGCAGATATGGGGTCGGGGTGGATGGCTACACCTTC
TRBD1	TRBV5-1	TRBJ1-1	once	CASSLGTGGNTEAFF	TGCGCCAGCAGCTTGGGCACAGGGGGGAACACTGAAGCTTTCTTT
.	TRBV18	TRBJ2-6	.	CASSPRAASQPGANVLTF	TGTGCCAGCTCACCACGTGCGGCCAGTCAACCTGGGGCCAACGTCCTGACTTTC
TRBD2	TRBV28	TRBJ2-7	.	CASSSLLAGIHEQYF	TGTGCCAGCAGTTCGTTACTAGCGGGAATCCACGAGCAGTACTTC
.	TRBV7-8	TRBJ1-1	once	CASSLVLGESTEAFF	TGTGCCAGCAGCTTAGTCCTCGGGGAGAGCACTGAAGCTTTCTTT
.	TRBV7-2	TRBJ2-7	once	CASSLGLALPYEQYF	TGTGCCAGCAGCTTAGGGCTAGCGCTACCCTACGAGCAGTACTTC
.	TRBV6-4	TRBJ1-1	.	CASSPTGSNTEAFF	TGTGCCAGCAGTCCGACAGGATCGAACACTGAAGCTTTCTTT
.	TRBV6-4	TRBJ1-6	.	CASSEKQENSPLHF	TGTGCCAGCAGTGAAAAACAGGAGAATTCACCCCTCCACTTT
.	TRBV20-1	TRBJ2-7	.	CSASQLYEQYF	TGCAGTGCTTCACAGCTCTACGAGCAGTACTTC